The 2 T cell receptor beta chains below were found in one sample sequenced in a study of T cells after yellow fever vaccination. TCRdb redid the calling of the 5' RACE reads with MiXCR, one entry per CDR3 protein. The sample shows approximately 93,000 distinct CDR3 sequences, around 5.8% of them seen only once. The specimen was CD8+ T cells sorted from PBMCs, collected 10 days after the yellow fever booster vaccination. These receptors all stem from a man aged 18-30 years who received the YFV17D yellow fever vaccine.

The J gene is TRBJ1-6, the V gene TRBV5-4, with no clear D. Trimming left V 0 bases short and J 9 bases short, with 4 bases between. This CDR3 comprises 12 residues. Germline loops: CDR1 SGHNT, CDR2 YYREEE (reference sequence). CDR3 in DNA: TGTGCCAGCAGCTTGGTTGGTTCACCCCTCCACTTT. Translation gives CASSLVGSPLHF.

This clonotype has a count of ten or more. The rearrangement uses TRBV7-2 and TRBJ1-5; D may be TRBD1 (6 bases). The CDR3 extends over 20 amino acids. The germline gives CDR1 SGHTA, CDR2 FQGNSA. V lost 1 base to trimming and J lost 1 base, with 23 bases between them. The CDR3 spells CASSLGGRENRVLSNQPQHF. The CDR3 DNA follows: TGTGCCAGCAGCTTAGGCGGTCGGGAAAACAGGGTATTGAGCAATCAGCCCCAGCATTTT.